A selection of T cell receptor beta chains follows, all from one sample in a study of shared clonotypes between healthy human individuals. Clones were sequenced by immunoSEQ multiplex PCR, and TCRdb holds only the in-frame ones, with some missing. The sample contains roughly 2 million clones, 85% to 95% of which appear only once. Sequenced input: naive CD4+ T cells sorted from blood. These receptors all stem from a man in his late teens or twenties in good health. Both conserved end residues are part of each CDR3. The order of the fields is J gene, V gene, D gene, clone size, CDR3 protein, CDR3 DNA. D genes are given only for firm matches. Only part of the rows carry a size: once, few, many, or a class if the clone is expanded.

TRBJ1-1	TRBV10-3	NA	NA	CAISELGSQSLEAFF	TGTGCCATCAGTGAGTTAGGCAGCCAATCGCTTGAAGCTTTCTTT
TRBJ1-2	TRBV4-1	NA	NA	CASSQGVGVYGYTF	TGCGCCAGCAGCCAAGGGGTGGGGGTGTATGGCTACACCTTC
TRBJ2-7	TRBV7-2	NA	NA	CASSLRLSYEQYF	TGTGCCAGCAGCCTACGACTGTCCTACGAGCAGTACTTC
TRBJ1-5	TRBV18	TRBD1	NA	CASSPAGGGQPQHF	TGTGCCAGCTCACCAGCAGGGGGCGGTCAGCCCCAGCATTTT
TRBJ2-5	TRBV30	NA	NA	CAWRVLAAQETQYF	TGTGCCTGGAGGGTACTAGCAGCCCAAGAGACCCAGTACTTC
TRBJ1-1	TRBV6-5	NA	NA	CASRSSGNTEAFF	TGTGCCAGCAGGTCTTCAGGGAACACTGAAGCTTTCTTT
TRBJ2-3	TRBV5-6	NA	few	CASSRTDTQYF	TGTGCCAGCAGCCGCACAGATACGCAGTATTTT
TRBJ1-3	TRBV5-4	NA	NA	CASSHYQVGNTIYF	TGTGCCAGCAGCCACTATCAGGTTGGAAACACCATATATTTT
TRBJ2-6	TRBV10-3	NA	NA	CAISGQGANVLTF	TGTGCCATCAGTGGTCAAGGGGCCAACGTCCTGACTTTC
TRBJ2-5	TRBV5-1	NA	NA	CASSLASADGETQYF	TGCGCCAGCAGCTTGGCCTCAGCGGATGGGGAGACCCAGTACTTC
TRBJ1-1	TRBV5-1	NA	NA	CASSSNMNTEAFF	TGCGCCAGCAGCTCGAATATGAACACTGAAGCTTTCTTT
TRBJ2-1	TRBV6-5	NA	once	CASSYSIARLNNEQFF	TGTGCCAGCAGTTACTCGATCGCGAGACTTAACAATGAGCAGTTCTTC
TRBJ2-3	TRBV4-1	NA	once	CASSQDEVGVTDTQYF	TGCGCCAGCAGCCAAGATGAGGTGGGAGTCACAGATACGCAGTATTTT
TRBJ2-7	TRBV6-5	NA	NA	CASSYFNEQYF	TGTGCCAGCAGTTACTTCAACGAGCAGTACTTC
TRBJ1-1	TRBV11-2	NA	NA	CASSPTPGPQNTEAFF	TGTGCCAGCAGCCCGACACCAGGACCGCAGAACACTGAAGCTTTCTTT
TRBJ1-4	TRBV18	TRBD1	NA	CASSSTGALEKLFF	TGTGCCAGCTCATCGACAGGGGCGCTGGAAAAACTGTTTTTT
TRBJ2-7	TRBV19	NA	NA	CASSIGGGNEQYF	TGTGCCAGTAGTATCGGGGGAGGAAACGAGCAGTACTTC
TRBJ2-6	TRBV5-1	TRBD1	NA	CASSWTGATSGANVLTF	TGCGCCAGCAGCTGGACAGGCGCGACCTCTGGGGCCAACGTCCTGACTTTC
TRBJ2-7	TRBV5-1	NA	NA	CASSLKRLPYEQYF	TGCGCCAGCAGCTTGAAAAGACTTCCCTACGAGCAGTACTTC
TRBJ2-7	TRBV30	TRBD2	NA	CAWSVPGLAGANYEQYF	TGTGCCTGGAGTGTACCAGGTCTAGCGGGAGCCAACTACGAGCAGTACTTC
TRBJ2-5	TRBV5-5	NA	NA	CASSLVGGSETQYF	TGTGCCAGCAGCTTGGTAGGGGGAAGCGAGACCCAGTACTTC
TRBJ1-3	TRBV9	NA	few	CASSVEGLGNTIYF	TGTGCCAGCAGCGTAGAAGGGCTCGGAAACACCATATATTTT
TRBJ2-7	TRBV7-9	NA	NA	CASSLGQNEYF	TGTGCCAGCAGCTTAGGGCAGAATGAGTACTTC
TRBJ2-3	TRBV10-1	NA	NA	CASSVGGSTDTQYF	TGCGCCAGCAGTGTCGGCGGCTCCACAGATACGCAGTATTTT
TRBJ1-4	TRBV7-8	TRBD1	NA	CASSRGQGGFTNEKLFF	TGTGCCAGCAGCCGAGGACAGGGCGGATTTACTAATGAAAAACTGTTTTTT
TRBJ1-5	TRBV11-2	TRBD1	NA	CASSSTGGGNQPQHF	TGTGCCAGCAGCTCGACAGGGGGAGGCAATCAGCCCCAGCATTTT
TRBJ2-5	TRBV19	TRBD2	NA	CASSIGIAGGLNQETQYF	TGTGCCAGTAGTATTGGGATAGCGGGGGGCCTGAACCAAGAGACCCAGTACTTC
TRBJ1-6	TRBV18	NA	NA	CASSQQGVDSPLHF	TGTGCCAGCTCCCAGCAGGGAGTAGATTCACCCCTCCACTTT
TRBJ1-5	TRBV19	TRBD1	once	CASSKPGQGVSPNIQPQHF	TGTGCCAGTAGTAAACCGGGACAGGGAGTTAGTCCGAACATCCAGCCCCAGCATTTT
TRBJ1-5	TRBV30	NA	NA	CAWREANNQPQHF	TGTGCCTGGAGAGAGGCCAACAATCAGCCCCAGCATTTT
TRBJ1-5	TRBV2	NA	NA	CASSNNGGGNQPQHF	TGTGCCAGCAGCAACAACGGGGGCGGCAATCAGCCCCAGCATTTT
TRBJ1-6	TRBV7-2	NA	once	CASSLPSSTALDSPLHF	TGTGCCAGCAGCCTACCCTCGTCTACTGCGCTTGATTCACCCCTCCACTTT
TRBJ2-7	TRBV29-1	NA	NA	CSVVGGLTYEQYF	TGCAGCGTTGTGGGAGGCTTAACCTACGAGCAGTACTTC
TRBJ2-7	TRBV7-9	TRBD2	NA	CASSLDAGVLEQYF	TGTGCCAGCAGCTTAGACGCGGGGGTGCTTGAGCAGTACTTC
TRBJ1-3	TRBV28	NA	NA	CASSIGQLDSGNTIYF	TGTGCCAGCAGTATTGGACAGTTAGACTCTGGAAACACCATATATTTT
TRBJ2-7	TRBV11-2	NA	many	CASSLGGGASYEQYF	TGTGCCAGCAGCTTAGGGGGTGGGGCCTCCTACGAGCAGTACTTC
TRBJ2-3	TRBV27	NA	NA	CASSRVSWGPAVDTQYF	TGTGCCAGCAGTCGGGTTAGCTGGGGGCCGGCGGTAGATACGCAGTATTTT
TRBJ1-2	TRBV5-4	NA	NA	CASTLGQNYGYTF	TGTGCCAGCACACTCGGACAGAACTATGGCTACACCTTC
TRBJ2-7	TRBV10-3	TRBD2	NA	CAIRLAGKYEQYF	TGTGCCATTCGACTAGCGGGAAAGTACGAGCAGTACTTC
TRBJ2-1	TRBV11-3	NA	NA	CASSSGDSSYNEQFF	TGTGCCAGCAGTAGCGGGGACAGCTCCTACAATGAGCAGTTCTTC
TRBJ2-7	TRBV6-6	TRBD1	NA	CASSPKDRADF	TGTGCCAGCAGCCCTAAGGACAGGGCGGACTTC
TRBJ2-2	TRBV30	NA	once	CAWIGTGELFF	TGTGCCTGGATCGGGACCGGGGAGCTGTTTTTT
TRBJ1-6	TRBV7-6	TRBD1	NA	CASSLGDRGSPLHF	TGTGCCAGCAGCTTAGGGGACAGGGGATCACCCCTCCACTTT
TRBJ1-5	TRBV7-9	NA	NA	CASSLGEFQPQHF	TGTGCCAGCAGCTTAGGGGAGTTTCAGCCCCAGCATTTT
TRBJ1-5	TRBV6-1	NA	NA	CASSEGTAGMNQPQHF	TGTGCCAGCAGTGAGGGTACGGCAGGGATGAATCAGCCCCAGCATTTT
TRBJ2-5	TRBV27	TRBD2	NA	CASSLRVPSGQETQYF	TGTGCCAGCAGTTTAAGGGTCCCTAGCGGCCAAGAGACCCAGTACTTC
TRBJ2-3	TRBV5-4	NA	NA	CASSLGETDTQYF	TGTGCCAGCAGCTTGGGGGAGACAGATACGCAGTATTTT
TRBJ1-5	TRBV6-1	TRBD1	NA	CASRWDRGRQPQHF	TGTGCCAGCAGATGGGACAGGGGAAGACAGCCCCAGCATTTT
TRBJ1-1	TRBV29-1	TRBD1	NA	CSVVDRASTEAFF	TGCAGCGTTGTTGACAGGGCGAGCACTGAAGCTTTCTTT
TRBJ1-5	TRBV5-1	NA	NA	CASSFTGDSNQPQHF	TGCGCCAGCAGCTTCACGGGGGATAGCAATCAGCCCCAGCATTTT
TRBJ2-5	TRBV7-9	NA	NA	CASSLAETPRETQYF	TGTGCCAGCAGCCTAGCAGAGACCCCCAGGGAGACCCAGTACTTC
TRBJ1-3	TRBV7-6	TRBD1	NA	CASSLTGVGNTIYF	TGTGCCAGCAGTCTTACAGGGGTTGGAAACACCATATATTTT
TRBJ1-2	TRBV5-6	NA	NA	CASSLLGNYGYTF	TGTGCCAGCAGCTTGCTCGGAAACTATGGCTACACCTTC
TRBJ2-7	TRBV30	TRBD1	once	CAWSVGQGQYF	TGTGCCTGGAGTGTAGGACAGGGGCAGTACTTC
TRBJ1-2	TRBV18	NA	once	CASSPSIEGSYGYTF	TGTGCCAGCTCACCTTCGATTGAAGGATCCTATGGCTACACCTTC